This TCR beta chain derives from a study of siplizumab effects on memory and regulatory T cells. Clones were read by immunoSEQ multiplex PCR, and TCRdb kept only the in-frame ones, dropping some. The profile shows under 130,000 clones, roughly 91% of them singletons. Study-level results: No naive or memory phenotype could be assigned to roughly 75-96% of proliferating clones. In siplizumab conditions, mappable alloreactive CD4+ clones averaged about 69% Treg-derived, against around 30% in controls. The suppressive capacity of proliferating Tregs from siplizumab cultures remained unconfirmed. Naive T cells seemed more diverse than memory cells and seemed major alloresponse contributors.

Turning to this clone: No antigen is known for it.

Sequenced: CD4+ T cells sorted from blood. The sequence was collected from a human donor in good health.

CDR3 loop: CASSLGLAGVHEQYF. CDR3 coding DNA: TGTGCCAGCAGCTTAGGACTAGCGGGAGTCCACGAGCAGTACTTC. This rearrangement joins TRBV7-9 to TRBJ2-7; 12 bases fit TRBD2. The length of the CDR3 is 15 residues. Per germline, CDR1 SEHNR and CDR2 FQNEAQ (reference sequence). Trimming at V came to 1 base and at J to 5 bases, leaving 3 bases not matched to a gene.